The sequence of this T cell receptor (beta chain) was determined in a study of cytomegalovirus exposure and HLA in healthy donors. Remarks on this clone: Antigen: not known.

Study-level points and caveats: The authors later found most CMV-associated TCR beta chains appeared HLA-restricted.

PCR primers comprised 60 Vbeta and 13 Jbeta primers. Sequencing used immunoSEQ multiplex PCR; TCRdb keeps in-frame clones, though not all of them. The sample table includes about 46,000 clones. Germline V gene data show CDR1 as SEHNR and CDR2 as FQNEAQ (reference sequence). This CDR3 is 16 amino acids long. Deletions cut 2 bases from V and 1 base from J, with 11 bases between. While unrecorded immune exposures were likely, the donors were nominally healthy when sampled. Sample: PBMCs. The sequence was collected from a woman aged 35 to 49 in good health and CMV-seronegative. This chain uses TRBV7-9 with TRBJ2-2, with a possible D match to TRBD2 (6 bases). The CDR3 reads CASSLPSGVNTGELFF. The CDR3, as DNA: TGTGCCAGCAGCTTACCTTCGGGGGTGAACACCGGGGAGCTGTTTTTT.